This record covers a single T cell receptor (beta chain). Germline lookup yields CDR1 GTSNPN and CDR2 SVGIG (reference sequence). V lost 0 bases to trimming and J lost 4 bases, with 10 bases between them. The CDR3 is 14 residues long. This entry belongs to a study of cytotoxic CD8 clonotypes in ibrutinib-treated CLL. TCRdb's table, derived via immunoSEQ multiplex PCR, lists solely in-frame clones and lacks some. The repertoire holds about 130,000 clones, with 79% as singletons. The chain combines TRBV30 with TRBJ1-5; D is unclear. The sequenced sample was PBMCs, obtained after 12 months of ibrutinib treatment. The sequence derives from a human donor with chronic lymphocytic leukemia. The CDR3 loop is CAWSVLSQNQPQHF. The DNA for the CDR3 is TGTGCCTGGAGTGTACTTTCTCAAAATCAGCCCCAGCATTTT.